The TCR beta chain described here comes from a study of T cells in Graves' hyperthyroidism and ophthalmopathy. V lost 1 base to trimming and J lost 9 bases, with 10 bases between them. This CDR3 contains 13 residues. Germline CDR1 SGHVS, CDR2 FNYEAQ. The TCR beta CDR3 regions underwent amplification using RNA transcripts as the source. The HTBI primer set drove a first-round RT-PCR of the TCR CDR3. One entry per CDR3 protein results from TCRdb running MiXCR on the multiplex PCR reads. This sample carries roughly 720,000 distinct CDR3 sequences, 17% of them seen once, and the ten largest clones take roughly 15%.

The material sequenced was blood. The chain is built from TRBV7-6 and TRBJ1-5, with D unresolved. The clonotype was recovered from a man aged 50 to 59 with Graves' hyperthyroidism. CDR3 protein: CASSLEKSWPQHF. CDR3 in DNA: TGTGCCAGCAGCTTAGAAAAGAGCTGGCCCCAGCATTTT.